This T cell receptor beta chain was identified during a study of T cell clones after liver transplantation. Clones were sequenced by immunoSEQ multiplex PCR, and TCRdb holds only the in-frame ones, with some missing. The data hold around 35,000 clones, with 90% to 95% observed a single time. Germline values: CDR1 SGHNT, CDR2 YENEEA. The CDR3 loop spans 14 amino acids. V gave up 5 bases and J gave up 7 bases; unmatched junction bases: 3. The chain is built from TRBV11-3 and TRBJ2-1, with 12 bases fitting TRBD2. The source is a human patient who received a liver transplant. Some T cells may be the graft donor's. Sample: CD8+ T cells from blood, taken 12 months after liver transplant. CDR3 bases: TGTGCCAGCAGCGTGACTAGCGGGAGTAATGAGCAGTTCTTC. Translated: CASSVTSGSNEQFF. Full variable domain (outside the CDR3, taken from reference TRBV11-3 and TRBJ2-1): EAGVVQSPRYKIIEKKQPVAFWCNPISGHNTLYWYLQNLGQGPELLIRYENEEAVDDSQLPKDRFSAERLKGVDSTLKIQPAELGDSAVYLCASSVTSGSNEQFFGPGTRLTVL.